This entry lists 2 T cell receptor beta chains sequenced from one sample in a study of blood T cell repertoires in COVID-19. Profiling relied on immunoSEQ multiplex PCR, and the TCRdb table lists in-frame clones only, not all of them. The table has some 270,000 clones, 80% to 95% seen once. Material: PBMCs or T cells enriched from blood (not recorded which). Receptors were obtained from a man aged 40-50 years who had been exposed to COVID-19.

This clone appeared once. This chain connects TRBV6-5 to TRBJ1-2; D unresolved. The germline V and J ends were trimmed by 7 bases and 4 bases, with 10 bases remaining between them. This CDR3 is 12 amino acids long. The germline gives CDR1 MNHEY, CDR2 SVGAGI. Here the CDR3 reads CASKDTVYGYTF. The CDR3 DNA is TGTGCCAGCAAAGACACCGTCTATGGCTACACCTTC.

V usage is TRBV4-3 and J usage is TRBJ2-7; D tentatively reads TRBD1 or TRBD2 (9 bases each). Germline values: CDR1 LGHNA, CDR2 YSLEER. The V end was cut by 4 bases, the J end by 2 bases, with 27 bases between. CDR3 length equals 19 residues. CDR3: CASSRMGQGGLARPYEQYF. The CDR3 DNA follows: TGCGCCAGCAGCCGGATGGGACAGGGAGGACTAGCGAGACCCTACGAGCAGTACTTC.